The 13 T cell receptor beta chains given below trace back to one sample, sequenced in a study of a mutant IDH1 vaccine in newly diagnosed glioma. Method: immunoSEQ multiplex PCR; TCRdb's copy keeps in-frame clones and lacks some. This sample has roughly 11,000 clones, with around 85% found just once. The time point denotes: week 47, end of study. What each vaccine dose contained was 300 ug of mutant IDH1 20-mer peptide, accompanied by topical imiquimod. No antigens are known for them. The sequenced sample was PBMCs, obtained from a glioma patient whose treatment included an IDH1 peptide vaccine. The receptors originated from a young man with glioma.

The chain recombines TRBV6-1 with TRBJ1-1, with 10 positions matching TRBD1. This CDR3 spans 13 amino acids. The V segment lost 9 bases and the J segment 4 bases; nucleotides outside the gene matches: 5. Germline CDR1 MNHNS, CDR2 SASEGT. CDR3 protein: CASWTGGITEAFF. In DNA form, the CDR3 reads TGTGCCAGTTGGACAGGGGGAATCACTGAAGCTTTCTTT.

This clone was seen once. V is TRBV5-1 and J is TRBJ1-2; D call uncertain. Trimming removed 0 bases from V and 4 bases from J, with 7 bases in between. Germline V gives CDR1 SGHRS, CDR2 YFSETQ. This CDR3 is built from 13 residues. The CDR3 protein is CASSLADGYGYTF. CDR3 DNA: TGCGCCAGCAGCTTGGCGGACGGCTATGGCTACACCTTC.

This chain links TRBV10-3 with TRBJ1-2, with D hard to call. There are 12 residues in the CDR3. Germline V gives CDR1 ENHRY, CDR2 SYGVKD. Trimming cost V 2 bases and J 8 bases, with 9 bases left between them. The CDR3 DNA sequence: TGTGCCATCAGTGAGGTCTCCCACGGCTACACCTTC. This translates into CAISEVSHGYTF.

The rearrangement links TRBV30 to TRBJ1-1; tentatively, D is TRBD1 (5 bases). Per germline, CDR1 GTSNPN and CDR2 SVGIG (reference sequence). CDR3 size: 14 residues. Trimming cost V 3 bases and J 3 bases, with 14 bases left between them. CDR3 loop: CAWRLGGSYTEAFF. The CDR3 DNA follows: TGTGCCTGGAGACTCGGGGGGTCGTACACTGAAGCTTTCTTT.

The DNA of the CDR3 is TGCAGCGCCCCGGGACTAGCGGACTACAATGAGCAGTTCTTC. Amino acid sequence: CSAPGLADYNEQFF. The V call is TRBV29-1, the J call TRBJ2-1; TRBD2 matches 11 bases. Germline V CDR1 and CDR2: SQVTM, ANQGSEA. V shed 7 bases and J 3 bases; nucleotides not matched to a gene: 5. The CDR3 totals 14 residues.

The CDR3 DNA reads TGCAGCGTTGTGGCAGGGGGCTATGGCTACACCTTC. Its translation is CSVVAGGYGYTF. The genes are TRBV29-1 and TRBJ1-2; TRBD1 agrees at 7 bases. This CDR3 region has 12 residues. Germline values: CDR1 SQVTM, CDR2 ANQGSEA. V lost 4 bases and J lost 4; bases outside the gene matches: 3.

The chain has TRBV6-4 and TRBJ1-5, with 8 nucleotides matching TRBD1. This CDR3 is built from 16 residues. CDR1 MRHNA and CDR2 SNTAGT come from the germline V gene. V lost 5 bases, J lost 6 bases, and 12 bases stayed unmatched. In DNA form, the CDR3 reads TGTGCCAGCAGTCACCTATTGAGGACAGGGTGTCAGCCCCAGCATTTT. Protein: CASSHLLRTGCQPQHF.

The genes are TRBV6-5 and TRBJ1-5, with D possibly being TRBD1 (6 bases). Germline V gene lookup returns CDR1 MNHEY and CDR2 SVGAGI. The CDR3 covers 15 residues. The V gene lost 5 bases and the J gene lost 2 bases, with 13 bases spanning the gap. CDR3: CASSPYRQGNQPQHF. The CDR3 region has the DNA TGTGCCAGCAGTCCTTATAGACAGGGCAATCAGCCCCAGCATTTT.

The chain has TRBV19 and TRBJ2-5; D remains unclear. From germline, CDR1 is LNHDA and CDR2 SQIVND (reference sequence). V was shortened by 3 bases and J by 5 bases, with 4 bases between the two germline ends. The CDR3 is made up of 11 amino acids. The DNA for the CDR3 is TGTGCCAGTAGTATTATGGAGACCCAGTACTTC. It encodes CASSIMETQYF. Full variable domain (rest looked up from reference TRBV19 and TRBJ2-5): DGGITQSPKYLFRKEGQNVTLSCEQNLNHDAMYWYRQDPGQGLRLIYYSQIVNDFQKGDIAEGYSVSREKKESFPLTVTSAQKNPTAFYLCASSIMETQYFGPGTRLLVL.

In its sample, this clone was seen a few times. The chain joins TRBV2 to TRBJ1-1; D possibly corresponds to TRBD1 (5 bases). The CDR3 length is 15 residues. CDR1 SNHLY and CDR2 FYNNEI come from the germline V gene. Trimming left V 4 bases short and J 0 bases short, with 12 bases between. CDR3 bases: TGTGCCAGCAGTGCAGGGTTGGAGATGAACACTGAAGCTTTCTTT. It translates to CASSAGLEMNTEAFF.

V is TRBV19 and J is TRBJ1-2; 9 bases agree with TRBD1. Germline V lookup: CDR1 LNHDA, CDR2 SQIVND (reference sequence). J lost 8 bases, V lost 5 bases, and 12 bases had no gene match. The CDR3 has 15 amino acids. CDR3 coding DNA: TGTGCCAGTAGTGTACAGGGGGCGGTTTTACCAGGCTACACCTTC. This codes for CASSVQGAVLPGYTF.

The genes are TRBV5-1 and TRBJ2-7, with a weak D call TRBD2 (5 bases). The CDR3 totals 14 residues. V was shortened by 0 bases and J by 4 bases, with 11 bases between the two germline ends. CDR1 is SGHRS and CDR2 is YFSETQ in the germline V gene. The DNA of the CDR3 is TGCGCCAGCAGCTTGGAGGCGGGCGGATACGAGCAGTACTTC. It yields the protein CASSLEAGGYEQYF.

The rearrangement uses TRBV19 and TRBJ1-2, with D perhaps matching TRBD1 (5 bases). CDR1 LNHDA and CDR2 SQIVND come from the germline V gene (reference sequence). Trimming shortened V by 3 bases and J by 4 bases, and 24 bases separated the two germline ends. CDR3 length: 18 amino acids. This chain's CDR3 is CASSIWDPQAAAGYGYTF. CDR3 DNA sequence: TGTGCCAGTAGTATCTGGGACCCTCAAGCAGCGGCTGGCTATGGCTACACCTTC.